Presented here are 6 T cell receptor beta chains from one specimen sequenced in a study of T cell changes during pregnancy in multiple sclerosis. TCRdb's copy holds only in-frame clones and misses some; the assay was immunoSEQ multiplex PCR. The sample contains roughly 51,000 clones, approximately 94% of which appear only once. The sample consisted of CD8+ T cells from peripheral blood mononuclear cells, taken before pregnancy. These receptors all stem from a female donor with multiple sclerosis, enrolled in a pregnancy study.

This chain connects TRBV10-3 to TRBJ1-5; TRBD1 aligns across 7 bases. With V trimmed by 1 base and J by 7 bases, 7 bases remained unmatched. The germline gives CDR1 ENHRY, CDR2 SYGVKD. The CDR3 runs 15 residues. This chain's CDR3 is CAISEFLQGWQPQHF. The CDR3 DNA follows: TGTGCCATCAGTGAGTTTTTACAGGGGTGGCAGCCCCAGCATTTT.

Notes on this clone: Other DNA sequences of this sample code for an identical CDR3. V is TRBV19 and J is TRBJ2-1; D ambiguous. The CDR3 is 15 amino acids. The germline V and J ends were trimmed by 0 bases and 2 bases, with 8 bases remaining between them. The germline gives CDR1 LNHDA, CDR2 SQIVND (reference sequence). CDR3 region: CASSIDLAAYNEQFF. The DNA of the CDR3 is TGTGCCAGTAGTATAGACCTGGCAGCCTACAATGAGCAGTTCTTC.

The chain couples TRBV7-2 to TRBJ2-1, with D unclear. The V gene lost 6 bases and the J gene lost 0 bases, with 9 bases spanning the gap. The CDR3 runs 14 residues. Germline loops: CDR1 SGHTA, CDR2 FQGNSA. As DNA, the CDR3 is TGTGCCAGCAGATACCCAGACTCCTACAATGAGCAGTTCTTC. Translating gives CASRYPDSYNEQFF.

This chain uses TRBV28 with TRBJ2-7, with 10 bases aligning to TRBD2. Germline CDR1 and CDR2: MDHEN and SYDVKM. This CDR3 region has 13 residues. V was clipped by 2 bases and J by 9 bases; unmatched bases: 4. CDR3 nucleotide sequence: TGTGCCAGCAGTTTACAATCTAGCGGGAGGCAGTACTTC. This encodes CASSLQSSGRQYF.

The chain uses TRBV27 and TRBJ1-5, with a possible D match to TRBD1 (6 bases). The CDR3 length is 14 residues. Trimming took 0 bases from V and 5 from J, leaving 8 bases between them. Looked up from germline, CDR1 is MNHEY and CDR2 is SMNVEV (reference sequence). CDR3 in amino acids: CASSLSAGDQPQHF. The CDR3 region has the DNA TGTGCCAGCAGTTTATCGGCAGGGGATCAGCCCCAGCATTTT.

The chain couples TRBV9 to TRBJ2-7, with 8 bases fitting TRBD2. There are 15 residues in the CDR3. The trim removed 2 bases at V and 3 bases at J, leaving 7 bases unmatched. The germline CDR1 and CDR2 sequences are SGDLS and YYNGEE. The CDR3 region is CASSVGLAGNYEQYF. CDR3 nucleotide sequence: TGTGCCAGCAGCGTCGGGCTAGCGGGTAACTACGAGCAGTACTTC.